This T cell receptor beta chain appears in the sequencing data of a study of blood T cell repertoires in COVID-19. Turning to the study itself: Researchers got acute and convalescent COVID-19 samples from the United States, Italy and Spain.

TCRdb's copy holds only in-frame clones and misses some; the assay was immunoSEQ multiplex PCR. This sample has roughly 300,000 clones; about 76% occur once, and the top ten carry roughly 2.9%. Germline CDR1 is MGHRA and CDR2 is YSYEKL. The CDR3 has 16 amino acids. The J segment lost 0 bases and the V segment lost 4 bases, leaving 8 bases of the junction unmatched. The specimen sequenced was peripheral blood. The source is a woman aged 60-75 years with active or convalescent COVID-19. The V and J genes are TRBV4-1 and TRBJ2-7, with TRBD1 matching over 8 bases. The CDR3 region has the DNA TGCGCCAGCAGCCTAGCCCGGACAGGGTTCTCCTACGAGCAGTACTTC. As protein: CASSLARTGFSYEQYF.